These 17 T cell receptor beta chains originate from one sample sequenced in a study of beta chain features in type 1 diabetes. Expressed TCRB transcripts were sequenced because the entire RNA isolate underwent reverse transcription. Only in-frame clones appear in the TCRdb table, and some are missing; sequencing was by immunoSEQ multiplex PCR. The data contain approximately 400,000 clones, roughly 15% of them singletons. Sequencing was performed on naive CD4+ T cells from blood. These receptors all stem from a young woman in good health.

The V gene is TRBV15, the J gene TRBJ1-2; D is perhaps TRBD1 (6 bases). This CDR3 is 19 amino acids long. CDR1 and CDR2 from the germline V gene are LNHNV and YYDKDF (reference sequence). The V end was cut by 2 bases, the J end by 0 bases, with 22 bases between. Written as DNA, the CDR3 is TGTGCCACCAGCAGACCCTCAGGTGGCAGGGGAGTTCCTAACTATGGCTACACCTTC. It specifies CATSRPSGGRGVPNYGYTF.

This clone showed up just a few times. The chain links TRBV7-3 to TRBJ2-7, with D perhaps TRBD2 (5 bases). The CDR3 has 13 amino acids. Germline V gene lookup returns CDR1 SGHTA and CDR2 FQGTGA. Deletions cut 5 bases from V and 2 bases from J, with 10 bases between. Here the CDR3 DNA reads TGTGCCAGCAGCCCGAGCGGTACCTACGAGCAGTACTTC. Protein sequence: CASSPSGTYEQYF.

The genes are TRBV6-6 and TRBJ1-2; 8 positions agree with TRBD1. Germline trimming cut 5 bases from V and 7 bases from J; bases unmatched to any gene: 9. Germline V gene data show CDR1 as MNHNY and CDR2 as SVGAGI (reference sequence). CDR3 length: 14 amino acids. DNA for the CDR3: TGTGCCAGCAGTACGGACAGGGACGGAGGTGGCTACACCTTC. It encodes CASSTDRDGGGYTF.

The chain employs TRBV7-9 and TRBJ2-7; 7 bases agree with TRBD2. Trimming cost V 3 bases and J 6 bases; bases outside gene matches: 8. This CDR3 is built from 14 residues. Germline CDR1 reads SEHNR; CDR2 reads FQNEAQ (reference sequence). In DNA form, the CDR3 reads TGTGCCAGCAGCTTGGGAGGGCGGGCTAGCGAGCAGTACTTC. Translated: CASSLGGRASEQYF.

The rearrangement joins TRBV25-1 to TRBJ1-2; D not certain. Germline V CDR1 and CDR2: MGHDK, SYGVNS. This CDR3 contains 14 residues. The ends were cut back, 4 bases at V and 7 bases at J, with 16 bases in the middle. Written as DNA, the CDR3 is TGTGCCAGCAGTGGTGTCAGGAGGGAAGTTGGCTACACCTTC. Amino acids: CASSGVRREVGYTF.

This clone was detected only a few times. The chain recombines TRBV5-1 with TRBJ2-3, with TRBD2 matching over 13 bases. This CDR3 contains 15 residues. CDR1 SGHRS and CDR2 YFSETQ come from the germline V gene. J was trimmed by 4 bases and V by 4 bases; bases with no gene match: 3. CDR3 region: CASSLTSGRSDTQYF. CDR3 nucleotide sequence: TGCGCCAGCAGCCTGACTAGCGGGAGGTCAGATACGCAGTATTTT.

This clone was counted between two and nine times. V and J are TRBV7-9 and TRBJ1-1; D remains unclear. Germline V gene lookup returns CDR1 SEHNR and CDR2 FQNEAQ (reference sequence). The CDR3 contains 14 residues. The V gene lost 1 base and the J gene lost 6 bases, with 12 bases spanning the gap. Here the CDR3 DNA reads TGTGCCAGCAGCTTAGTAATCCAGGAACCTGAAGCTTTCTTT. Protein: CASSLVIQEPEAFF.

The chain couples TRBV9 to TRBJ2-4, with TRBD1 matching 7 bases. V shed 4 bases and J 3 bases; nucleotides not matched to a gene: 10. The CDR3 is made up of 16 amino acids. CDR1 SGDLS and CDR2 YYNGEE come from the germline V gene. The CDR3 nucleotides read TGTGCCAGCAGCTCCTCTCCAGGGGGTGGCAAAAACATTCAGTACTTC. This codes for CASSSSPGGGKNIQYF. The full variable domain, completed using reference TRBV9 and TRBJ2-4, is DSGVTQTPKHLITATGQRVTLRCSPRSGDLSVYWYQQSLDQGLQFLIQYYNGEERAKGNILERFSAQQFPDLHSELNLSSLELGDSALYFCASSSSPGGGKNIQYFGAGTRLSVL.

The gene calls are TRBV29-1 and TRBJ2-1, with 9 bases matching TRBD2. Germline V gene lookup returns CDR1 SQVTM and CDR2 ANQGSEA. The CDR3 runs to 17 residues. The V segment lost 0 bases and the J segment 1 base; nucleotides outside the gene matches: 7. Here the CDR3 DNA reads TGCAGCGTTGAAGATAAGTCTAGCGGGACTTCCTACAATGAGCAGTTCTTC. It specifies CSVEDKSSGTSYNEQFF.

As regards this clone: This CDR3 is also generated by other DNA sequences in the sample. The V call is TRBV4-1, the J call TRBJ2-5; 8 nucleotides match TRBD2. From germline, CDR1 is MGHRA and CDR2 YSYEKL. With V trimmed by 4 bases and J by 5 bases, 3 bases remained unmatched. This CDR3 spans 13 amino acids. As DNA, the CDR3 is TGCGCCAGCAGCCGCGGGGGGAGGGAGACCCAGTACTTC. Amino acids: CASSRGGRETQYF.

The table lists this clone with a few counts. V is TRBV7-2 and J is TRBJ1-1, with 10 bases matching TRBD1. The trim removed 4 bases at V and 1 base at J, leaving 0 bases unmatched. The CDR3 spans 14 residues. Germline CDR1 SGHTA, CDR2 FQGNSA. DNA of the CDR3: TGTGCCAGCAGCTGGGACAGGGGGAACACTGAAGCTTTCTTT. This gives the protein CASSWDRGNTEAFF.

The chain joins TRBV30 to TRBJ1-1; D remains unclear. This CDR3 region has 13 residues. The germline gives CDR1 GTSNPN, CDR2 SVGIG (reference sequence). The ends were cut back, 1 base at V and 2 bases at J, with 8 bases in the middle. The CDR3 loop reads CAWSEAGNTEAFF. As DNA, the CDR3 is TGTGCCTGGAGTGAGGCAGGCAACACTGAAGCTTTCTTT.

J is TRBJ2-4 and V is TRBV28; D perhaps matches TRBD2 (5 bases). V shed 6 bases and J shed 2 bases, with 11 bases lying between them. The CDR3 is 14 residues long. Germline CDR1 is MDHEN and CDR2 is SYDVKM. The CDR3 reads CASSSGIPKNIQYF. The CDR3 region has the DNA TGTGCCAGCAGCTCGGGAATACCCAAAAACATTCAGTACTTC. Full variable domain (missing parts from reference TRBV28 and TRBJ2-4): DVKVTQSSRYLVKRTGEKVFLECVQDMDHENMFWYRQDPGLGLRLIYFSYDVKMKEKGDIPEGYSVSREKKERFSLILESASTNQTSMYLCASSSGIPKNIQYFGAGTRLSVL.

The gene calls are TRBV19 and TRBJ2-2, with TRBD1 as a possible D gene (6 bases). In germline, CDR1 is LNHDA, CDR2 SQIVND (reference sequence). The CDR3 consists of 16 residues. V lost 3 bases and J lost 5, with 16 bases in between. CDR3 residues: CASSIPWQGQTGELFF. CDR3 nucleotides: TGTGCCAGTAGTATCCCCTGGCAGGGACAAACCGGGGAGCTGTTTTTT.

Turning to this clone: Additional DNA sequences in this sample encode the identical CDR3. The rearrangement joins TRBV11-2 to TRBJ1-5; TRBD1 aligns across 8 bases. The CDR3 has 14 residues. V lost 3 bases, J lost 6 bases, and 4 bases stayed unmatched. Germline lookup yields CDR1 SGHAT and CDR2 FQNNGV. This CDR3 is CASSLAGGGQPQHF. The DNA of the CDR3 is TGTGCCAGCAGCTTGGCAGGGGGCGGTCAGCCCCAGCATTTT.

This clone appeared a few times. The chain has TRBV11-1 and TRBJ2-1; 11 bases align to TRBD1. The CDR3 consists of 15 residues. The trim removed 3 bases at V and 4 bases at J, leaving 2 bases unmatched. Germline CDR1 reads SGHAT; CDR2 reads FQDESV (reference sequence). In nucleotides, the CDR3 is TGTGCCAGCAGCTTGGACAGGGGGCTTTACAATGAGCAGTTCTTC. This gives the protein CASSLDRGLYNEQFF.

V and J are TRBV15 and TRBJ1-1; D gene ambiguous. V was trimmed by 0 bases and J by 2 bases, leaving 7 bases between them. This CDR3 region has 14 residues. Germline values: CDR1 LNHNV, CDR2 YYDKDF (reference sequence). The CDR3 nucleotides are TGTGCCACCAGCAGAGATGGAGGTAACACTGAAGCTTTCTTT. Amino acid sequence: CATSRDGGNTEAFF.